This entry concerns a single T cell receptor (beta chain). These data originate in a study of long-term antiretroviral therapy in people with HIV. The authors ran the immunoSEQ assay, v3.0, at survey level. Libraries were prepared by immunoSEQ multiplex PCR; TCRdb keeps only in-frame clonotypes and omits some of them. This table holds 37,000 or so clones, 75% to 90% found once. CDR1 and CDR2 from the germline V gene are MDHEN and SYDVKM. V gave up 7 bases and J gave up 5 bases, with 11 bases separating them. CDR3 length: 12 amino acids. The sequencing here drew on unsorted PBMCs, taken 3.4 years after starting antiretroviral therapy. The chain has TRBV28 and TRBJ1-2; a possible D gene is TRBD1 (5 bases). The receptor was derived from a man aged 25-45 years with HIV. For the CDR3, the DNA is TGTGCCAGCACCTCGGAGGGGTATGGCTACACCTTC. Its translation: CASTSEGYGYTF.